This TCR beta chain was captured in a study of blood T cell repertoires in COVID-19. CDR1 is MNHEY, CDR2 SMNVEV, per germline (reference sequence). Trimming at V came to 4 bases and at J to 7 bases, leaving 13 bases not matched to a gene. This CDR3 comprises 15 residues. The protocol was immunoSEQ multiplex PCR, while the TCRdb copy is restricted to in-frame clones and leaves out a portion. Among 150,000 or so clones, roughly 83% were seen once, and the ten largest hold 4.5% to 5%. This receptor was obtained from a woman aged 70-85 years with COVID-19, enrolled during active disease. The chain links TRBV27 to TRBJ2-7, with 7 bases matching TRBD2. Sequenced sample: peripheral blood. The CDR3 reads CASSSIPVGGWEQYF. The CDR3 DNA follows: TGTGCCAGCAGTTCCATCCCCGTGGGAGGGTGGGAGCAGTACTTC.